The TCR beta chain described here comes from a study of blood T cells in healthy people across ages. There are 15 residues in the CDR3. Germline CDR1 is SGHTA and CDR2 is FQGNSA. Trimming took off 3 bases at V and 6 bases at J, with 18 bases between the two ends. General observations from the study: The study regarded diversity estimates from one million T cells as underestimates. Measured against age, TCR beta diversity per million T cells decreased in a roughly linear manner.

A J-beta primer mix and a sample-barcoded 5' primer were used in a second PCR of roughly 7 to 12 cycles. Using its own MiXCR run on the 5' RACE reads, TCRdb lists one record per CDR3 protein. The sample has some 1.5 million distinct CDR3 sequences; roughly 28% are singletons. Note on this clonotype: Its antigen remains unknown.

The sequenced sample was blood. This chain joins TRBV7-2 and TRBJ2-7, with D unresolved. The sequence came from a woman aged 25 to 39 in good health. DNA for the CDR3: TGTGCCAGCAGCTTCCAGAGAGGATCGCCGGGCGAGCAGTACTTC. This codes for CASSFQRGSPGEQYF.